This TCR beta chain was sequenced in a study of blood T cell repertoires in COVID-19. The repertoire was sequenced with immunoSEQ multiplex PCR; TCRdb's copy has only in-frame clones and lacks some. This table holds tens of thousands of clones, around 80% found once. The CDR3 length is 17 residues. V lost 3 bases, J lost 4 bases, and 12 bases stayed unmatched. The germline CDR1 and CDR2 sequences are DFQATT and SNEGSKA (reference sequence). The origin of this receptor is a woman older than 75 with active or convalescent COVID-19. Sequenced material: peripheral blood. This chain uses TRBV20-1 with TRBJ1-2; 12 bases are a match to TRBD1. CDR3 DNA: TGCAGTGCTAGTCGAGATCGACCGGGACAGGGGGCCTATGGCTACACCTTC. The encoded protein is CSASRDRPGQGAYGYTF.